This TCR beta chain was captured in a study of PD-L1 blockade in urothelial cancer (dated by TCRdb to 2015 to 2018). At the level of the whole study: Therapy was started in about 2014 for all patients, and atezolizumab 1,200 mg was administered intravenously every 3 weeks. Twenty-five of 29 patients were males with bladder-origin urothelial cancer, and about 65% of the 29 reported a prior smoking history. Blood samples were analyzed 3 weeks after the start of treatment (second dose) and 6 weeks after the start of treatment. Durable clinical benefit was achieved by nine patients but not by the remaining 20. The study was an exploratory multi-omic analysis of somatic, immune and clinical correlates of response to PD-L1 blockade with atezolizumab in urothelial cancer. Blood samples yielded a median of around 150,000 T cells and roughly 80,000 unique TCRs, with median clonality 0.080. Patients had an ECOG performance status of 0 or 1 and had received between 0 and 3 prior chemotherapy regimens. Around 29 patients had pretreatment blood TCR-seq, some 25 had at least one posttreatment blood collection, and some 25 had tumor TCR-seq. In the same patients, whole exome sequencing and RNA sequencing of pretreatment tumors were performed in addition to TCR sequencing. Durable clinical benefit was defined as a progression-free survival longer than 6 months, and TCR features were additionally tested against progression-free survival and overall survival. Pretreatment tumor samples and matched peripheral blood, collected serially before and after atezolizumab treatment, underwent TCR sequencing.

The cohort included 25 to 35 patients with locally advanced or metastatic urothelial carcinoma who were treated at Memorial Sloan Kettering on a trial protocol. Peripheral blood mononuclear cells were collected from each patient pretreatment and during treatment, giving between 1 and 8 total time points per patient. The Qiagen DNeasy Blood extraction kit was used to purify genomic DNA from total PBMCs and from tumor samples. PBMCs were collected pretreatment and during treatment, and were isolated and stored as previously described. Comments on this clone: The antigen it binds to is not known. The sample holds no much larger clone one base away, and base qualities are not on file.

Each PCR received spiked-in synthetic TCR analog templates so that absolute template abundance could be estimated from read counts. TCRbeta CDR3 regions were amplified from genomic DNA with bias-controlled V and J gene primers using the immunoSEQ assay. Rearranged TCRbeta segments were sequenced at approximately 20X coverage. From the authors' description of their analysis: Sequencing errors were corrected by clustering and CDR3s were annotated against IMGT to assign V, D and J genes. Downstream analyses used only productive TCRbeta rearrangements, leaving out any out-of-frame or stop-codon sequences. Clonality was computed as one minus Shannon entropy normalized by the log of the number of unique productive sequences. Clones differing between time points or between blood and tumor were identified using Fisher's exact test with Benjamini-Hochberg correction, with an adjusted p below 0.01 applied as the threshold. This immuneACCESS table, as held by TCRdb, lists in-frame sequences with V and J called but not all clones. Of the missing ones, under half trace to an unresolved V gene in checked studies; the others have no known cause. The V and J calls and clone size were taken over from that table, and D and trimming were inferred from the DNA. The sample table records 85,000 to 100,000 clones; roughly 90% of these occur just once. The leading ten clones occupy over 8.5% of the sample.

Reading from cysteine to phenylalanine, the CDR3 counts 12 amino acids. Only the CDR3 DNA is retained, 36 bases long and in frame from the first base. Looking up the germline V gene yields CDR1 SGHNT and CDR2 YENEEA. After removal of 4 bases from V and 8 bases from J, the junction retains 4 bases not matched to a gene. Summary of the overall study and its limitations: Because the sample size was small (n of about 29) and many exploratory analyses were performed, the results are intended to be hypothesis-generating. At 3 weeks after the start of treatment, tumor-associated TCR clones in peripheral blood had expanded more in patients with durable benefit (n ≈ 24, p = 0.022). Improved progression-free and overall survival was associated with having pretreatment peripheral blood TCR clonality below the median.

The receptor was derived from a man aged 60 to 75 with urothelial cancer. Here the chain combines TRBV11-3 and TRBJ1-1; TRBD1 matches 7 bases in the middle. Sequences were derived from PBMCs, sampled around atezolizumab (anti-PD-L1) treatment. The nucleotide sequence reads TGTGCCAGCAGCTCACAGGGGCAAGAAGCTTTCTTT. The translation is CASSSQGQEAFF.